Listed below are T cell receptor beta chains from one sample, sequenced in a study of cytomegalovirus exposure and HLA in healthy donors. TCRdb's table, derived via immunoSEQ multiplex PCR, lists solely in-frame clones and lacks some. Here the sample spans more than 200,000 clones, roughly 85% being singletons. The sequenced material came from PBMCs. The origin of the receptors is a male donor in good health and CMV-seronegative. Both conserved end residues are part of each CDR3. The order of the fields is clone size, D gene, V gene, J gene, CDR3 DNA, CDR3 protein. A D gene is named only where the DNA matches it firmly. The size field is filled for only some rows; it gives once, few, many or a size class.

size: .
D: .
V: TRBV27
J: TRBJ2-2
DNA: TGTGCCAGCAGAAGAGGGGGGGAGACCGGGGAGCTGTTTTTT
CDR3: CASRRGGETGELFF

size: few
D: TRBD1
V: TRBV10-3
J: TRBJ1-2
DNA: TGTGCCATCAGTGCGTCCATGGCAACAGGGGGTACGAATGGCTACACCTTC
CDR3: CAISASMATGGTNGYTF

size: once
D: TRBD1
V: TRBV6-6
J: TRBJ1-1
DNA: TGTGCCAGCAGTTACCTAACAGGGGGCGCGGGCACTGAAGCTTTCTTT
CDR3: CASSYLTGGAGTEAFF

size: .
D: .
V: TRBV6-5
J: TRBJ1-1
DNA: TGTGCCAGCAGCCCCCGGGGGGGTCCGAACACTGAAGCTTTCTTT
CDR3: CASSPRGGPNTEAFF

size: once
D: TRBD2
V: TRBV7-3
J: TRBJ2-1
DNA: TGTGCCAGCAGCGATAGCGGGAGCATTAATGAGCAGTTCTTC
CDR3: CASSDSGSINEQFF

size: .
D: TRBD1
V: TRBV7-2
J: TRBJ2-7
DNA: TGTGCCAGCAGCATGCCGGGACAGGGCTACGAGCAGTACTTC
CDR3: CASSMPGQGYEQYF

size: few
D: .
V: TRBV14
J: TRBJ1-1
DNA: TGTGCCAGCAGCCTCCCGGAGAGATCGGCTTTCTTT
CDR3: CASSLPERSAFF

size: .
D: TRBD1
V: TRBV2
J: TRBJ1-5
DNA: TGTGCCAGCAGTGCAAGGGACAGGGCTGGGAATCAGCCCCAGCATTTT
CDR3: CASSARDRAGNQPQHF

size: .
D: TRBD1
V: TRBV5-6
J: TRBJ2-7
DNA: TGTGCCAGCAGCCGGGACAGCGACTACGAGCAGTACTTC
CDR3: CASSRDSDYEQYF

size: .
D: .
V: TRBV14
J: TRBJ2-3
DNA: TGTGCCAGCAGCCTCGCGGGACCTGTGGATACGCAGTATTTT
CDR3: CASSLAGPVDTQYF

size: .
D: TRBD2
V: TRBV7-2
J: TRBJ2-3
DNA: TGTGCCAGCAGCTTCTTCCCCCAGCGGGGGGGCCCCAGCACAGATACGCAGTATTTT
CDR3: CASSFFPQRGGPSTDTQYF

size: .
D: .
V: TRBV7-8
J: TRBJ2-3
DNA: TGTGCCAGCAGCCCGAGGGCGGGGTGGGGGAACGCAGATACGCAGTATTTT
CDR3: CASSPRAGWGNADTQYF

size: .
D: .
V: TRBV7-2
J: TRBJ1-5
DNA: TGTGCCAGCAGCTTAACAGGGTTTGTTAGTCAGCCCCAGCATTTT
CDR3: CASSLTGFVSQPQHF

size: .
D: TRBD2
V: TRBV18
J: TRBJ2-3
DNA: TGTGCCAGCTCAGTTATCCCGGCTAGCGGGAGGGCCGACGCAGATACGCAGTATTTT
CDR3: CASSVIPASGRADADTQYF